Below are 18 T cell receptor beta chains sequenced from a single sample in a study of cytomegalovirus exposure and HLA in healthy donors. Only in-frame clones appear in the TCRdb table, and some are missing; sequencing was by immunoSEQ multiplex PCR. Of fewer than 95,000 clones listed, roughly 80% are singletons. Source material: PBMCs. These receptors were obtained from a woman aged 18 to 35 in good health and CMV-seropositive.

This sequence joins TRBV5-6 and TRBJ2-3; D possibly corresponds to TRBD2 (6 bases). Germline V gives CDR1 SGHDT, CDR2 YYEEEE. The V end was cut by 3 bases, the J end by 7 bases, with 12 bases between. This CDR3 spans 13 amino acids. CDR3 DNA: TGTGCCAGCAGCTGGGGGGACGGAAATACGCAGTATTTT. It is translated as CASSWGDGNTQYF.

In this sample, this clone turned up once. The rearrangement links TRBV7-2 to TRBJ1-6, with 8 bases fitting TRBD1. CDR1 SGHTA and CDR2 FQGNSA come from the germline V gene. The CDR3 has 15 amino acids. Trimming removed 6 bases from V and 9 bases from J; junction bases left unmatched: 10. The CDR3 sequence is CASSLAQGAGSPLHF. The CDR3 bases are TGTGCCAGCAGTCTGGCCCAGGGGGCTGGTTCACCCCTCCACTTT.

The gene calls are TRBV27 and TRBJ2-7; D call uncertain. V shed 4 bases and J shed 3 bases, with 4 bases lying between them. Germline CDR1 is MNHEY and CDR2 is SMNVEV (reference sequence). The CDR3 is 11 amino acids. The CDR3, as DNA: TGTGCCAGCAGTTCCTTCTACGAGCAGTACTTC. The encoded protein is CASSSFYEQYF.

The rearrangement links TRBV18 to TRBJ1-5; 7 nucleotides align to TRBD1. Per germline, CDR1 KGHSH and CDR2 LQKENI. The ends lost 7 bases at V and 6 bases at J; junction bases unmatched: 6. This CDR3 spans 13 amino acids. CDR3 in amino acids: CASYPTGSQPQHF. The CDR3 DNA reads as TGTGCCAGCTATCCGACAGGGAGTCAGCCCCAGCATTTT.

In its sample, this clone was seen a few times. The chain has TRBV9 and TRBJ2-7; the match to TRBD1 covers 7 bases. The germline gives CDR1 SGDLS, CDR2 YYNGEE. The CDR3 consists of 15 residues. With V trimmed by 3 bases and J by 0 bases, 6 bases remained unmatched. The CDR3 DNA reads TGTGCCAGCAGCGGAGAGACAGGGATCTCCTACGAGCAGTACTTC. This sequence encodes CASSGETGISYEQYF.

CDR3 bases: TGCGCCAGCAGCTTATACGGAGGCGAGCAGTACTTC. This codes for CASSLYGGEQYF. The rearrangement uses TRBV5-1 and TRBJ2-7, with D maybe TRBD2 (5 bases). The length of the CDR3 is 12 residues. V shed 2 bases and J shed 6 bases, with 9 bases lying between them. Germline V gene lookup returns CDR1 SGHRS and CDR2 YFSETQ.

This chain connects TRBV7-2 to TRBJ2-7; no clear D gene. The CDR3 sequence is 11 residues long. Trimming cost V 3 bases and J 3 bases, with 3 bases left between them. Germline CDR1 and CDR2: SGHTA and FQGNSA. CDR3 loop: CASSFNYEQYF. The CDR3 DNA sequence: TGTGCCAGCAGCTTTAACTACGAGCAGTACTTC.

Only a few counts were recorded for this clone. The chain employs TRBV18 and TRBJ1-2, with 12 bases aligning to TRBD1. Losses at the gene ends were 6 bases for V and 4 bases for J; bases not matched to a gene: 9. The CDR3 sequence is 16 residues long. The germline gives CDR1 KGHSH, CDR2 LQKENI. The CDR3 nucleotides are TGTGCCAGCTCCCGGGACAGGGGGCGGCAAGGCTATGGCTACACCTTC. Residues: CASSRDRGRQGYGYTF.

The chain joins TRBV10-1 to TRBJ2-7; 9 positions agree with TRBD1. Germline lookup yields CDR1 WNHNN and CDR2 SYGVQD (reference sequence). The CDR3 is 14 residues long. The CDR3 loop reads CVAPGTGKSYEQYF. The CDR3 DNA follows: TGCGTGGCCCCAGGGACAGGGAAGAGCTACGAGCAGTACTTC.

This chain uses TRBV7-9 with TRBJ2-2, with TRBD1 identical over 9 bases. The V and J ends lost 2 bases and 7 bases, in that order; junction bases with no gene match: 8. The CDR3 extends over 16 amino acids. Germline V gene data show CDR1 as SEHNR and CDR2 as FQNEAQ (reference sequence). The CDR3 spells CASSLRRTGEGGELFF. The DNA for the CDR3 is TGTGCCAGCAGCTTACGAAGGACAGGGGAAGGCGGGGAGCTGTTTTTT.

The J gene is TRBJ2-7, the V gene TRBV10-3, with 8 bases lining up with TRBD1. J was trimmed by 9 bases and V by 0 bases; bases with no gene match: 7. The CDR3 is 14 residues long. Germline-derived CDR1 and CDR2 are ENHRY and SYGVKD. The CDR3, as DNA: TGTGCCATCAGTGAGTCTACGGCAGGGGGCATGCAGTACTTC. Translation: CAISESTAGGMQYF.

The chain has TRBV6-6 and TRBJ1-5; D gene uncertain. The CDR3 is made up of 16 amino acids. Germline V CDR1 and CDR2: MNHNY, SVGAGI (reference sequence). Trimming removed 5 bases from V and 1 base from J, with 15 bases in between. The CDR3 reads CASSPGEGRSNQPQHF. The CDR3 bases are TGTGCCAGCAGTCCCGGGGAAGGGCGGAGCAATCAGCCCCAGCATTTT.

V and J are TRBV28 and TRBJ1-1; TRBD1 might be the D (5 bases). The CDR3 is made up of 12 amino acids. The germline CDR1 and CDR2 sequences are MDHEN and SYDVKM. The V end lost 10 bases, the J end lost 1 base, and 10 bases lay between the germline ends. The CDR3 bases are TGTGCCATAAAAAGGGGGAACACTGAAGCTTTCTTT. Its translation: CAIKRGNTEAFF.

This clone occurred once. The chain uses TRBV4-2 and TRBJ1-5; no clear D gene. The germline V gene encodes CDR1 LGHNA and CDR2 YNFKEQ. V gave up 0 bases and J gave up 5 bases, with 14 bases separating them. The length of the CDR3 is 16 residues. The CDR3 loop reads CASSQELIQSDQPQHF. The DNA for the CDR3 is TGTGCCAGCAGCCAAGAATTGATCCAATCAGATCAGCCCCAGCATTTT.

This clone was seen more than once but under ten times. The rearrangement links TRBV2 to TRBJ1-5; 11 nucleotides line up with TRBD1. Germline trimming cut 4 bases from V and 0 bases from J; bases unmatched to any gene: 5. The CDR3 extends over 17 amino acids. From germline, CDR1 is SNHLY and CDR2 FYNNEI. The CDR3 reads CASSGTGGWYSNQPQHF. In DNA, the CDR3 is TGTGCCAGCAGTGGGACAGGGGGCTGGTATAGCAATCAGCCCCAGCATTTT. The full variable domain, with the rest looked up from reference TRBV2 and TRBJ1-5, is EPEVTQTPSHQVTQMGQEVILRCVPISNHLYFYWYRQILGQKVEFLVSFYNNEISEKSEIFDDQFSVERPDGSNFTLKIRSTKLEDSAMYFCASSGTGGWYSNQPQHFGDGTRLSIL.

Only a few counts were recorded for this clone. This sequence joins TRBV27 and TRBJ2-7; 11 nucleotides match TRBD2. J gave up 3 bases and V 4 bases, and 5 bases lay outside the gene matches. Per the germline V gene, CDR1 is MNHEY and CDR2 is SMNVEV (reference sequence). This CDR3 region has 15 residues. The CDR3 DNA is TGTGCCAGCAGTTACCTAGCGGGGGGTTACTACGAGCAGTACTTC. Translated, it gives CASSYLAGGYYEQYF.

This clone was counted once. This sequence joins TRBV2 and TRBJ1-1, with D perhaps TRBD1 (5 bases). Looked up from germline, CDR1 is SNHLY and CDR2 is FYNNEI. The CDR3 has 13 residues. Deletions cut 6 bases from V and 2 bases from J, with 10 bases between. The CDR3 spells CASRTEINTEAFF. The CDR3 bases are TGTGCCAGCAGGACAGAAATCAACACTGAAGCTTTCTTT. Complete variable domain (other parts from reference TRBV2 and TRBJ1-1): EPEVTQTPSHQVTQMGQEVILRCVPISNHLYFYWYRQILGQKVEFLVSFYNNEISEKSEIFDDQFSVERPDGSNFTLKIRSTKLEDSAMYFCASRTEINTEAFFGQGTRLTVV.

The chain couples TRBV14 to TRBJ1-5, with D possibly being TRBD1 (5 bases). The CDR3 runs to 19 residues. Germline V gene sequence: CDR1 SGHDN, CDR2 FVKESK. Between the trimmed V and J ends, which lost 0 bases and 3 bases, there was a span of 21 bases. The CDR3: CASSQDGRQGQAPNQPQHF. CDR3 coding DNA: TGTGCCAGCAGCCAAGATGGCCGCCAGGGCCAGGCCCCCAATCAGCCCCAGCATTTT.